This T cell receptor beta chain was identified in a study of shared clonotypes between healthy human individuals. Study overall: Donor ages ranged 18 to 49 years: two women, three men.

Method: immunoSEQ multiplex PCR; TCRdb's copy keeps in-frame clones and lacks some. The repertoire holds about 520,000 clones, with approximately 82% as singletons. None of the donors, who were healthy HIV-negative adults, had recently had acute infections or vaccinations. This TCR came from a woman in her 40s in good health. Some clones in this sample may be carry-over from other donors' samples. The specimen sequenced was PBMCs.

The CDR3 DNA is TGTGCCATCAGGCCCCGCCCGGGGAGCGGCTCCTACGAGCAGTACTTC. Translating it yields CAIRPRPGSGSYEQYF. The chain combines TRBV10-3 with TRBJ2-7, with D maybe TRBD2 (5 bases). The germline CDR1 and CDR2 sequences are ENHRY and SYGVKD. Trimming removed 6 bases at V and 0 bases at J, with 18 bases between. The CDR3 is 16 amino acids.